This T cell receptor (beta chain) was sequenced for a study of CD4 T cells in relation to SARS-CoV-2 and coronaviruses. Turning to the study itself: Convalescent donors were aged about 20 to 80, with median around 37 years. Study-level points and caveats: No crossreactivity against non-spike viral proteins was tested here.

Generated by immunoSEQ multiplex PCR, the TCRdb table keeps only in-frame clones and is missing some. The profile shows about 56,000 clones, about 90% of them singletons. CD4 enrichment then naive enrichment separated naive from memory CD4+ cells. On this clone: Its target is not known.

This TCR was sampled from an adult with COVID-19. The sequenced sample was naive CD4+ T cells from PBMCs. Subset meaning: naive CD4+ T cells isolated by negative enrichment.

This chain's CDR3 is CASRPGQGDYEQYF. DNA for the CDR3: TGTGCCAGCAGGCCGGGACAGGGGGACTACGAGCAGTACTTC. This chain connects TRBV6-6 to TRBJ2-7, with 11 bases identical to TRBD1. V was clipped by 6 bases and J by 3 bases; unmatched bases: 4. This CDR3 region has 14 residues. The germline gives CDR1 MNHNY, CDR2 SVGAGI (reference sequence).